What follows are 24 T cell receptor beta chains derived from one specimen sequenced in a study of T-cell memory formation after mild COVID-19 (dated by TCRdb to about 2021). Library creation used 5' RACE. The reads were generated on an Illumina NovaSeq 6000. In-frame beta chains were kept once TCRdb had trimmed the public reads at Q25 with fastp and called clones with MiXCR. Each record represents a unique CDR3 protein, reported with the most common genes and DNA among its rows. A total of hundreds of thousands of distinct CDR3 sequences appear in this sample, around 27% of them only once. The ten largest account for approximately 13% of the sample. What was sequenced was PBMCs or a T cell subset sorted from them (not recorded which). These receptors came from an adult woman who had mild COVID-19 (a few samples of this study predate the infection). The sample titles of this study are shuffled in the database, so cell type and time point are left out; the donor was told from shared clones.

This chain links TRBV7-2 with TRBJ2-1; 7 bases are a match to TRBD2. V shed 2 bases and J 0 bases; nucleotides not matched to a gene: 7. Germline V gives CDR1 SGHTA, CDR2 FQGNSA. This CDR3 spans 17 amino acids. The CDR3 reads CASSLRPSGNSYNEQFF. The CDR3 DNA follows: TGTGCCAGCAGCTTAAGGCCTAGCGGAAACTCCTACAATGAGCAGTTCTTC.

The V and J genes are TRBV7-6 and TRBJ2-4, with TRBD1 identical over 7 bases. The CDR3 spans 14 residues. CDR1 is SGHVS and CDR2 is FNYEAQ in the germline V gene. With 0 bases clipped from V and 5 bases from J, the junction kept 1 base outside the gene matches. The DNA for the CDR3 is TGTGCCAGCAGCTTAGCACAGGGGCAAAACATTCAGTACTTC. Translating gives CASSLAQGQNIQYF.

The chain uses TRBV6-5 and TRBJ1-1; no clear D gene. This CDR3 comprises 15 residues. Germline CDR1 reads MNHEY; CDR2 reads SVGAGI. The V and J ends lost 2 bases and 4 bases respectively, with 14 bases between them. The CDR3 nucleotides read TGTGCCAGCAGTTACCGCCGGCAACTCAGCACTGAAGCTTTCTTT. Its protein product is CASSYRRQLSTEAFF.

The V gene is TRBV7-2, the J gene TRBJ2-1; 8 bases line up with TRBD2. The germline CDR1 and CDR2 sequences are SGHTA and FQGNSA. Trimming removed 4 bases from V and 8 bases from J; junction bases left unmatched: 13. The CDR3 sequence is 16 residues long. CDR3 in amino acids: CASSSPVAGSLDEQFF. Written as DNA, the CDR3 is TGTGCCAGCAGCTCCCCCGTAGCGGGATCTTTGGATGAGCAGTTCTTC.

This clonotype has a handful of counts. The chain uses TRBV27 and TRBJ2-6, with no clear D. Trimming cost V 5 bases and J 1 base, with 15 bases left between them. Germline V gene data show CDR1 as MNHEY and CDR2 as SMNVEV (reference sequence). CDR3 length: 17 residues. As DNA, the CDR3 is TGTGCCAGCAGTGCCGTGGGATTTGGATCTGGGGCCAACGTCCTGACTTTC. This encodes CASSAVGFGSGANVLTF.

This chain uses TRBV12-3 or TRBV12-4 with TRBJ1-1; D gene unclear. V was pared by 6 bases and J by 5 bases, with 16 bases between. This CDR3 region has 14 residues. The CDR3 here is CASSTWTLTTEAFF. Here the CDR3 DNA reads TGTGCCAGCAGCACTTGGACCCTTACAACTGAAGCTTTCTTT.

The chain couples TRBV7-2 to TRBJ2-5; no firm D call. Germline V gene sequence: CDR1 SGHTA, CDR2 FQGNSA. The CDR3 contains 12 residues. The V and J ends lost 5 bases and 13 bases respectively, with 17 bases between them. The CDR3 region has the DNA TGTGCCAGCAGCCCGGGCCCAGTACCATCGTACTTC. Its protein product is CASSPGPVPSYF. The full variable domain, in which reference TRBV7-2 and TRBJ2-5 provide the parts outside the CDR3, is GAGVSQSPSNKVTEKGKDVELRCDPISGHTALYWYRQSLGQGLEFLIYFQGNSAPDKSGLPSDRFSAERTGGSVSTLTIQRTQQEDSAVYLCASSPGPVPSYFGPGTRLLVL.

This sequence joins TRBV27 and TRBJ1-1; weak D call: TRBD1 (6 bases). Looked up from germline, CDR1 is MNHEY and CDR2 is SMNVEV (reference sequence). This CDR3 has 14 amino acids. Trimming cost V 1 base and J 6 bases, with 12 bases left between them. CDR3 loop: CASSLFGGSAEAFF. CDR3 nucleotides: TGTGCCAGCAGTTTATTCGGGGGCTCAGCTGAAGCTTTCTTT.

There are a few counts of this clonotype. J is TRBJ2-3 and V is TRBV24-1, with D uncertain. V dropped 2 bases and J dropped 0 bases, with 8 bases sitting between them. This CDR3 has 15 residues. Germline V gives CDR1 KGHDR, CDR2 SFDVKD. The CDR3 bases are TGTGCCACCAGTGATTGGGCTAGTAGCACAGATACGCAGTATTTT. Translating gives CATSDWASSTDTQYF.

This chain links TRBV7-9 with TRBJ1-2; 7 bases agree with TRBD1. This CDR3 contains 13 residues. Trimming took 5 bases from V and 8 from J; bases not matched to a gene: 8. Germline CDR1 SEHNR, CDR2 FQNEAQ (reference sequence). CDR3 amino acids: CASSTQGYEGYTF. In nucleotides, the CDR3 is TGTGCCAGCAGCACACAGGGGTATGAGGGCTACACCTTC.

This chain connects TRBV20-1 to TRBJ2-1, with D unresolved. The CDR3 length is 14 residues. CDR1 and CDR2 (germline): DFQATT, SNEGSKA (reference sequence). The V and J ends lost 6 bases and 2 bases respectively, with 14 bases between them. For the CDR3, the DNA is TGCAGTGCCACCTACGCCGGGCCCTACAATGAGCAGTTCTTC. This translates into CSATYAGPYNEQFF.

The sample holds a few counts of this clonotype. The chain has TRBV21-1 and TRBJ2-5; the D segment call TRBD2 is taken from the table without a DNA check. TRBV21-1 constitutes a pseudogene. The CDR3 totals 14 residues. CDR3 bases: TGTGCCAGCAGGAGAAGGCCCAGCATGAGGACCCAGTACTTC. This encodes CASRRRPSMRTQYF.

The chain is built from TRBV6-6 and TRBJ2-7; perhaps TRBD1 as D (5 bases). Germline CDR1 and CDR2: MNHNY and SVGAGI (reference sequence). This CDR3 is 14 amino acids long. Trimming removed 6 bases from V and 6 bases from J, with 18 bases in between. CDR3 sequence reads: CASSHGPGMAEQYF. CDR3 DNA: TGTGCCAGCAGCCACGGTCCAGGGATGGCCGAGCAGTACTTC.

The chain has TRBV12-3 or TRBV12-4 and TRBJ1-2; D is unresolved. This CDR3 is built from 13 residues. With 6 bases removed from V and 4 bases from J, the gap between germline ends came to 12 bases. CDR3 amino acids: CASSATTSYGYTF. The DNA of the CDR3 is TGTGCCAGCAGCGCCACGACGAGCTATGGCTACACCTTC.

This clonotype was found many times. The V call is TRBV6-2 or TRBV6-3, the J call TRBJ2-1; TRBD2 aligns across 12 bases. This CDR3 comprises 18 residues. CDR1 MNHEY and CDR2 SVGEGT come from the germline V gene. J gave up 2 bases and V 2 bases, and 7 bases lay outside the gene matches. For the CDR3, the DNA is TGTGCCAGCAGTTACGACCCGACTAGCGGGAGCGCCTACAATGAGCAGTTCTTC. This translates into CASSYDPTSGSAYNEQFF.

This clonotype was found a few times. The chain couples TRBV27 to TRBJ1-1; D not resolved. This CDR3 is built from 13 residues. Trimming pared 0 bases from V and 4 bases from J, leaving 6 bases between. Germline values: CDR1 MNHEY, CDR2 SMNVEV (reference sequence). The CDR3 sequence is CASSLSVFTEAFF. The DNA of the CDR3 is TGTGCCAGCAGTTTATCGGTATTCACTGAAGCTTTCTTT.

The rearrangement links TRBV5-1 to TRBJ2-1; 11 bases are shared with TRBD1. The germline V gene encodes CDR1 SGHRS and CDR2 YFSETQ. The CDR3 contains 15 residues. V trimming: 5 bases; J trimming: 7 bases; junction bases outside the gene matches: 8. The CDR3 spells CASRPDRGRSNEQFF. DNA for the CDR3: TGCGCCAGCAGACCGGACAGGGGGCGCAGTAATGAGCAGTTCTTC.

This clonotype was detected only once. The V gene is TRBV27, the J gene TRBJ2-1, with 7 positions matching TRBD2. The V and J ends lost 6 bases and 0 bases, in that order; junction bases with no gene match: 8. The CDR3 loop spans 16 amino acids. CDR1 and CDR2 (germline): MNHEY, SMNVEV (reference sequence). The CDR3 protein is CASSHTSVGSYNEQFF. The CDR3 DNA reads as TGTGCCAGCAGCCACACTAGCGTCGGCTCCTACAATGAGCAGTTCTTC.

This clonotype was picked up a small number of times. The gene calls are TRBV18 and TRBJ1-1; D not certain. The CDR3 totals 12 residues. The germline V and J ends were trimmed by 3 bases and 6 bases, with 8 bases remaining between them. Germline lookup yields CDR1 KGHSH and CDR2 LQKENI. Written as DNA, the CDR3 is TGTGCCAGCTCACCCCTAAACCCTGAAGCTTTCTTT. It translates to CASSPLNPEAFF.

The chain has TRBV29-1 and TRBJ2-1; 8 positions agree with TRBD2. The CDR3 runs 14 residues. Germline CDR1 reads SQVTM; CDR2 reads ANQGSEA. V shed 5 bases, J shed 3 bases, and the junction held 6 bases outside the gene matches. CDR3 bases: TGCAGCGTTAAGTTGGGGACTAGCTACAATGAGCAGTTCTTC. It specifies CSVKLGTSYNEQFF.

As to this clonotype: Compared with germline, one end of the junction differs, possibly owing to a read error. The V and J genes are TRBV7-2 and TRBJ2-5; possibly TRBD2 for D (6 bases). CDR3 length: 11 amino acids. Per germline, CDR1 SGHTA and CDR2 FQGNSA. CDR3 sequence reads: CASSLQTGVGF. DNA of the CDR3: TGTGCCAGCAGCTTACAGACGGGGGTCGGCTTC.

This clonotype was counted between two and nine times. CDR3 in amino acids: CASSILGSSYEQYF. For the CDR3, the DNA is TGTGCCAGCAGCATCCTCGGGAGCTCCTACGAGCAGTACTTC. The gene calls are TRBV11-2 and TRBJ2-7, with D maybe TRBD2 (6 bases). The CDR3 covers 14 residues. Trimming stripped 5 bases from V and 0 bases from J, with 11 bases between. CDR1 and CDR2 (germline): SGHAT, FQNNGV.

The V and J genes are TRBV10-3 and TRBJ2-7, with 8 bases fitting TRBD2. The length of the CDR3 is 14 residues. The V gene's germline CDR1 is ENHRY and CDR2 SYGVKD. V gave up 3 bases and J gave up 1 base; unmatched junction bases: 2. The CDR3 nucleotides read TGTGCCATCAGTGAAGGGACTAGATCCTACGAGCAGTACTTC. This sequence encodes CAISEGTRSYEQYF.

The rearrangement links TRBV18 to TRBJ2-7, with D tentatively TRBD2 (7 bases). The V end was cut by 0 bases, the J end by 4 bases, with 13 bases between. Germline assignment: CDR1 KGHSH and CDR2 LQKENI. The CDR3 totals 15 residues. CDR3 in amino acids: CASSPPGRGGYEQYF. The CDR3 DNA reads TGTGCCAGCTCACCACCGGGCAGGGGAGGGTACGAGCAGTACTTC.